In its sample, the clone carrying this TCR beta chain was seen a few times. Its cognate antigen is unknown. V shed 4 bases and J shed 4 bases, with 13 bases lying between them. Germline V gives CDR1 ENHRY, CDR2 SYGVKD. The CDR3 sequence is 14 residues long. These data belong to a study of blood T cells in healthy people across ages. It was with a sample-barcoded 5' primer and a J-beta primer mix that a second PCR of roughly 7 to 12 cycles was run. A template-switch adaptor with 12 random nucleotides tagged each cDNA molecule. Each CDR3 protein is one row after TCRdb ran MiXCR on the 5' RACE reads. The table includes about 780,000 distinct CDR3 sequences, around 45% detected once. Study-wide results and limits: Compared with aged donors, long-lived donors showed fewer expanded clones, suggesting selection.

This receptor was identified in an elderly man in good health. V is TRBV10-3 and J is TRBJ1-2, with a weak D call TRBD1 (5 bases). Input material: blood. CDR3 residues: CAISVEGRSYGYTF. The DNA of the CDR3 is TGTGCCATCAGTGTAGAGGGACGCAGCTATGGCTACACCTTC.